The clone carrying this T cell receptor (beta chain) came up a few times. Its antigen is currently unknown. 13 Jbeta primers and 60 Vbeta primers were used for the PCR. Original processing methods: Later, tens of millions of unique TCR beta chains were counted in an analysis, and roughly 11 million of them were shared. Sequencing was performed with immunoSEQ multiplex PCR; in TCRdb, only in-frame clones are kept and a portion is missing. D and trimming come from the DNA, and the V and J calls and clone size come from that table. The sample records about 190,000 clones, 84% being singletons. The data originate from a study of cytomegalovirus exposure and HLA in healthy donors. Notes on the study in general: Many donors carried some public TCRs, although rarity characterized most TCR sequences.

The ends lost 3 bases at V and 2 bases at J; junction bases unmatched: 2. This CDR3 is 13 amino acids long. Germline V gene data show CDR1 as SGHRS and CDR2 as YFSETQ. Sequenced material: PBMCs. This clonotype originated in a boy aged 5-17 years in good health and CMV-seronegative. The chain has TRBV5-1 and TRBJ2-7; 7 bases are shared with TRBD1. The CDR3 sequence is CASSWDRTYEQYF. CDR3 bases: TGCGCCAGCAGCTGGGACAGAACCTACGAGCAGTACTTC.